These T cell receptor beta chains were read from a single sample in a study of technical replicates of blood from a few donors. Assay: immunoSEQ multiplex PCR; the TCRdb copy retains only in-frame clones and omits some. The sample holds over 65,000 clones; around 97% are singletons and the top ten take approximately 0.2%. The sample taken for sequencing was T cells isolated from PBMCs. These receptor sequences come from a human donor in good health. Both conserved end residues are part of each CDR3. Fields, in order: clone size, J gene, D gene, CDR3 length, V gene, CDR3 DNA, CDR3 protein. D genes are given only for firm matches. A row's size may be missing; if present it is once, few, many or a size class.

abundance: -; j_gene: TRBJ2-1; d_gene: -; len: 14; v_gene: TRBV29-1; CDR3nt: TGCAGCGCCCATGATAGAACCGTCTACAATGAGCAGTTCTTC; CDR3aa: CSAHDRTVYNEQFF
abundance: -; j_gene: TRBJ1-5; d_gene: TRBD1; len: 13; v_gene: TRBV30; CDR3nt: TGTGCCTGGAGTGAGACAGGGCTTCAGCCCCAGCATTTT; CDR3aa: CAWSETGLQPQHF
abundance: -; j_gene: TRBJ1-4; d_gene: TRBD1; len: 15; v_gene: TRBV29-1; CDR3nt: TGCAGCGCTACCGGGACAGACGCGGCTAATGAAAAACTGTTTTTT; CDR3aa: CSATGTDAANEKLFF
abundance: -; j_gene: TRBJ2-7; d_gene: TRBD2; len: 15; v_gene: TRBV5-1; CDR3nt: TGCGCCAGCAGCTTGTCGGCGGGGGGTTTCAACGAGCAGTACTTC; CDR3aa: CASSLSAGGFNEQYF
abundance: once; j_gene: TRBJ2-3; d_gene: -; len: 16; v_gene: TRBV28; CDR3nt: TGTGCCAGCAGTCTAAGTAGAAGCGGGAGCACAGATACGCAGTATTTT; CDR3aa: CASSLSRSGSTDTQYF
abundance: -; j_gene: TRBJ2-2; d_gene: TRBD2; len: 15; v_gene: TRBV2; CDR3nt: TGTGCCAGCAGTGTGAGCGGGGCGGACACCGGGGAGCTGTTTTTT; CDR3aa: CASSVSGADTGELFF
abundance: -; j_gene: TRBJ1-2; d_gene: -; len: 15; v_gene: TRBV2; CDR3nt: TGTGCCAGCAGTGAGACAGTTTTTCGGGACTATGGCTACACCTTC; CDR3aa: CASSETVFRDYGYTF
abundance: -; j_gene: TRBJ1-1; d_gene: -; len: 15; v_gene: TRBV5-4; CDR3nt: TGTGCCAGCAGCTTGGAAGGGGCCCTGAACACTGAAGCTTTCTTT; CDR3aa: CASSLEGALNTEAFF
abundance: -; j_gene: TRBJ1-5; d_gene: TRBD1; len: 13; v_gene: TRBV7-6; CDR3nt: TGTGCCAGCAGCTCGGGACAGTATCAGCCCCAGCATTTT; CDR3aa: CASSSGQYQPQHF
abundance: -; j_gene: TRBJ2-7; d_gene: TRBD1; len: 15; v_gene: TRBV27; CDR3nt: TGTGCCAGCAGTTTATTTGGGACAGGAACCTACGAGCAGTACTTC; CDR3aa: CASSLFGTGTYEQYF
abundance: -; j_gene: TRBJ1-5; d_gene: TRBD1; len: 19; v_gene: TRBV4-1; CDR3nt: TGCGCCAGCAGCCGCTTAGGACAGGGAAGGAGGGGGATCAATCAGCCCCAGCATTTT; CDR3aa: CASSRLGQGRRGINQPQHF
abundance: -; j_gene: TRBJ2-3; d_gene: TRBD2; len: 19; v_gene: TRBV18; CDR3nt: TGTGCCAGCTCACTGGAACGAACCGGGACTAGTAAGTCCACAGATACGCAGTATTTT; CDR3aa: CASSLERTGTSKSTDTQYF
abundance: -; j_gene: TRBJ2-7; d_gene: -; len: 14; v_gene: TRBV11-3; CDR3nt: TGTGCCAGCAGCTCCAGGACAAGGACCTACGAGCAGTACTTC; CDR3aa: CASSSRTRTYEQYF
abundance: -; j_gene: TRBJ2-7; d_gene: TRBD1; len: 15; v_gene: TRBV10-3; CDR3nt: TGTGCCATCAGTGATAGTCGGACAGGGGGCGACGAGCAGTACTTC; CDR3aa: CAISDSRTGGDEQYF
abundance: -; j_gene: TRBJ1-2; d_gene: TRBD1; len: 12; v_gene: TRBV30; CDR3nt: TGTGCCTGGGGACAGGGGGCGTCGGGCTACACCTTC; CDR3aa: CAWGQGASGYTF
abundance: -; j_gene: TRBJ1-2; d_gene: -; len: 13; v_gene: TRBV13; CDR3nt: TGTGCCAGCAGCTTAACGAGTGAATATGGCTACACCTTC; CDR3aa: CASSLTSEYGYTF
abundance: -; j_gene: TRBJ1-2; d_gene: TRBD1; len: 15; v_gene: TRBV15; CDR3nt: TGTGCCACCAGCAGAGACCCCGGGACAGGGATCGGCTACACCTTC; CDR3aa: CATSRDPGTGIGYTF
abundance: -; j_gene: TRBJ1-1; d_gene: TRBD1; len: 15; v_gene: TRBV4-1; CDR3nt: TGCGCCAGCAGCACCCGACAGGGGCAGAACACTGAAGCTTTCTTT; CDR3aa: CASSTRQGQNTEAFF
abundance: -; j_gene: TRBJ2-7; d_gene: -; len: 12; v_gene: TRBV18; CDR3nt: TGTGCCAGCTCACTACAGGGAAGGGAGCAGTACTTC; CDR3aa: CASSLQGREQYF
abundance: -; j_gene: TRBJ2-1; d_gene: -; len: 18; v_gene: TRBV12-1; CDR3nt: TGTGCCAGCAGCCTACGACGACTAGCGAACGTTTTCGGCAATGAGCAGTTCTTC; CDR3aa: CASSLRRLANVFGNEQFF
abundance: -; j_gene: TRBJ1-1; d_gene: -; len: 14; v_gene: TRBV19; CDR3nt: TGTGCCAGTAGTATCTCAGGGATGGGAACTGAAGCTTTCTTT; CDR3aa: CASSISGMGTEAFF
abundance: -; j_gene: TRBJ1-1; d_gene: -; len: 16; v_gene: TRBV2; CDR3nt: TGTGCCAGCAGGCCCGGGAGTGGGATGGGGAACACTGAAGCTTTCTTT; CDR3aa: CASRPGSGMGNTEAFF
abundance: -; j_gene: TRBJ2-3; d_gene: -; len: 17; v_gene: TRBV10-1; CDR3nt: TGCGCCAGCAGTGATCTGTCGGACAATAACCCTCCAGATACGCAGTATTTT; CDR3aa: CASSDLSDNNPPDTQYF
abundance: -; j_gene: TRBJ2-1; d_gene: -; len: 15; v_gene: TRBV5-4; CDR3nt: TGTGCCAGCAGCCCCGACTCTTACTCCTACAATGAGCAGTTCTTC; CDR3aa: CASSPDSYSYNEQFF
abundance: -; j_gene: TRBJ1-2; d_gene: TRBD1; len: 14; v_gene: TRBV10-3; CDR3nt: TGTGCCATCAGGGGACAGGGTTACAACTATGGCTACACCTTC; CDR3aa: CAIRGQGYNYGYTF
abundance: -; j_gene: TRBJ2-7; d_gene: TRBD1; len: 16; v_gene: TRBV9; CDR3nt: TGTGCCAGCAGCGTAGAGGGGGGGGACAGGGGCAACGAGCAGTACTTC; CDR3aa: CASSVEGGDRGNEQYF
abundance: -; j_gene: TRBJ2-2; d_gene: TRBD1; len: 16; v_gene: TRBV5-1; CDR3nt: TGCGCCAGCAGCCCCCGACAGGGTTTAGAGTTTATGGAGCTGTTTTTT; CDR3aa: CASSPRQGLEFMELFF
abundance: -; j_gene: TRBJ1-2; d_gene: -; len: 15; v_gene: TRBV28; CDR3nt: TGTGCCAGCAGCCTGGCGCAGGAAGCTAACTATGGCTACACCTTC; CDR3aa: CASSLAQEANYGYTF
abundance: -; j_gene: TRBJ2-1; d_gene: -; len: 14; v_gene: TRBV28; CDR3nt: TGTGCCAGCAGCCCCGGACAGCCTTACAATGAGCAGTTCTTC; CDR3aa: CASSPGQPYNEQFF
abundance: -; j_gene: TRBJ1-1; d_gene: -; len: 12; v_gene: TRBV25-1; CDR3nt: TGTGCCAGCAGTGGCGCCGGGACTAGAGCTTTCTTT; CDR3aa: CASSGAGTRAFF
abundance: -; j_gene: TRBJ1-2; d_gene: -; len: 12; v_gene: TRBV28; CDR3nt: TGTGCCAGCAGCCAGGGAAAGAGTGGCTACACCTTC; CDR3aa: CASSQGKSGYTF
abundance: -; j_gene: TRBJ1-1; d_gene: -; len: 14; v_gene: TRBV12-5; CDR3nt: TGTGCTAGTGGTTGGAGGGAGGGTGGCACTGAAGCTTTCTTT; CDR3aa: CASGWREGGTEAFF
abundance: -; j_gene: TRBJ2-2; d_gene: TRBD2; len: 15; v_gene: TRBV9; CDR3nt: TGTGCCAGCAGCAAGACTAGCGGGAACACCGGGGAGCTGTTTTTT; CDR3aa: CASSKTSGNTGELFF
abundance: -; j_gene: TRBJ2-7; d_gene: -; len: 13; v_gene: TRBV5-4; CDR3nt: TGTGCCAGCAGCTTGGAGAACAGGTACGAGCAGTACTTC; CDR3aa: CASSLENRYEQYF
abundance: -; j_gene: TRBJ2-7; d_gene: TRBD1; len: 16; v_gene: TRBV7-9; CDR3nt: TGTGCCAGCAGCACCATGACAGGGGGCCGCACCTACGAGCAGTACTTC; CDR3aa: CASSTMTGGRTYEQYF
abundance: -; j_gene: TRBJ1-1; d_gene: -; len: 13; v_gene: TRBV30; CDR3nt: TGTGCCTGGAGTGGAGGCGGATACACTGAAGCTTTCTTT; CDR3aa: CAWSGGGYTEAFF
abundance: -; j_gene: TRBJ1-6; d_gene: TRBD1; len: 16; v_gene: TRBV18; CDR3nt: TGTGCCAGCTCACGGATAGGACAGGGTGTGGTATCACCCCTCCACTTT; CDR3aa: CASSRIGQGVVSPLHF
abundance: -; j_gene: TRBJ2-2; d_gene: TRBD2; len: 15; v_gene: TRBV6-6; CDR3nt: TGTGCCTCAAAAGGGACTAGCGGGTTTGCCGGGGAGCTGTTTTTT; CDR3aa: CASKGTSGFAGELFF
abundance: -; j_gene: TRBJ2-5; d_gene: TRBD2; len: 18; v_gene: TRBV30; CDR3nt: TGTGCCTGGAGTGCCCTCAACGGACTAGCGGGGGCCTATGAGACCCAGTACTTC; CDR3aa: CAWSALNGLAGAYETQYF
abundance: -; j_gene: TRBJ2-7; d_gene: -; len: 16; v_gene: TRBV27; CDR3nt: TGTGCCAGCAGTGCCAGTTACAGGGCTCACTTCGACGAGCAGTACTTC; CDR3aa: CASSASYRAHFDEQYF
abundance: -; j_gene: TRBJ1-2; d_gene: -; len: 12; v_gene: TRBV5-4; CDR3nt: TGTGCCAGCAGCTCCCCAAACTATGGCTACACCTTC; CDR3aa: CASSSPNYGYTF